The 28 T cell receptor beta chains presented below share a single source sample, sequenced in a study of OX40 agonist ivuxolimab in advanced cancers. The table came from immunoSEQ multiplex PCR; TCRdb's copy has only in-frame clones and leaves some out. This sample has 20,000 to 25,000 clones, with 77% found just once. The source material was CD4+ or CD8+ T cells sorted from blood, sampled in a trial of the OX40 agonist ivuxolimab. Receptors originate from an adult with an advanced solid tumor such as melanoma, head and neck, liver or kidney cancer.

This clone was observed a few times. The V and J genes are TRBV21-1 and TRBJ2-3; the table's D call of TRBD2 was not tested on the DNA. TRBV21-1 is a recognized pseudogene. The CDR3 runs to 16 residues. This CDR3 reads CASSKCRGVYPDTQYF. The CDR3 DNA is TGTGCCAGCAGCAAATGTCGGGGGGTCTACCCAGATACGCAGTATTTT.

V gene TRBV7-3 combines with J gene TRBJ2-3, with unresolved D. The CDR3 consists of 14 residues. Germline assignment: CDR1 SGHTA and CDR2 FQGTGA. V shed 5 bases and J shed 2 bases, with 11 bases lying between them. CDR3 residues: CASSGHASTDTQYF. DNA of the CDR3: TGTGCCAGCAGCGGCCACGCTTCCACAGATACGCAGTATTTT.

CDR3 DNA sequence: TGTGCCAGCAGTGGCCCGTCGGGACAGGGGGATGGCTACACCTTC. Protein sequence: CASSGPSGQGDGYTF. The rearrangement links TRBV25-1 to TRBJ1-2; 11 bases are a match to TRBD1. V was pared by 4 bases and J by 6 bases, with 7 bases of the junction left unmatched. Germline CDR1 is MGHDK and CDR2 is SYGVNS. This CDR3 has 15 residues.

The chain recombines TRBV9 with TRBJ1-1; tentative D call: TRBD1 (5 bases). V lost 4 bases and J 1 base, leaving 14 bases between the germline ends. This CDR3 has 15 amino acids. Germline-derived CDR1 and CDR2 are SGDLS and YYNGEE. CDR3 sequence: CASSPKVGGNTEAFF. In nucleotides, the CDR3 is TGTGCCAGCAGCCCAAAAGTCGGGGGGAACACTGAAGCTTTCTTT.

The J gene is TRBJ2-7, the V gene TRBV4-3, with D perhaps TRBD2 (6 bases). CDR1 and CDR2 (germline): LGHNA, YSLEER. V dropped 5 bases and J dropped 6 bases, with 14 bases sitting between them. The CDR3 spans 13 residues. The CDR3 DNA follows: TGCGCCAGCAGCGCCGGTCGGGGAGGCGAGCAGTACTTC. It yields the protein CASSAGRGGEQYF.

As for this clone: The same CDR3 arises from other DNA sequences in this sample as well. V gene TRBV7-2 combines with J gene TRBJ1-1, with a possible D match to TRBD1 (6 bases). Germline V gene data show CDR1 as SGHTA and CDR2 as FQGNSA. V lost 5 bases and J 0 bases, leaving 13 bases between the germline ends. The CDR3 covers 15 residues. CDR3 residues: CASSPLGAMNTEAFF. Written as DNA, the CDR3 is TGTGCCAGCAGCCCGTTGGGGGCAATGAACACTGAAGCTTTCTTT.

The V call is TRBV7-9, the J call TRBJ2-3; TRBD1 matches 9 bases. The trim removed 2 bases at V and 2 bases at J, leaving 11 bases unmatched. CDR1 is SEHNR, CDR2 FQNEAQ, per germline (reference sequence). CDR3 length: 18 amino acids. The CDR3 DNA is TGTGCCAGCAGCTTAATTTCCTGGGACAGGGAAATCACAGATACGCAGTATTTT. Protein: CASSLISWDREITDTQYF.

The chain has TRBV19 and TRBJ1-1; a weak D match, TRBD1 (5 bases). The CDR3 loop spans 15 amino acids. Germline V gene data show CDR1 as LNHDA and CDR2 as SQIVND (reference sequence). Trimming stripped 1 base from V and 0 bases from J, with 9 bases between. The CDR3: CASSIATVMNTEAFF. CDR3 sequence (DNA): TGTGCCAGTAGTATAGCGACAGTCATGAACACTGAAGCTTTCTTT.

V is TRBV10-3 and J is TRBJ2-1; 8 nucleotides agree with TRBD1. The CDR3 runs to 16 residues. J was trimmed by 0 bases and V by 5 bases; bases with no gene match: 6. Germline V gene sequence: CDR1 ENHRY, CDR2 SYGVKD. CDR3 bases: TGTGCCATCAGTCCAGGACAGGGAGCCTCCTACAATGAGCAGTTCTTC. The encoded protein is CAISPGQGASYNEQFF.

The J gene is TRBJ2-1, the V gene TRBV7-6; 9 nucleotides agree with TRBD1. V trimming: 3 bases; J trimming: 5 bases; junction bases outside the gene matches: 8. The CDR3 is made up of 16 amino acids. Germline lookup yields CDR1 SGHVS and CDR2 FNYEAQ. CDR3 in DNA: TGTGCCAGCAGCTTGGTCCGGGGGACAGGGAACAATGAGCAGTTCTTC. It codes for CASSLVRGTGNNEQFF.

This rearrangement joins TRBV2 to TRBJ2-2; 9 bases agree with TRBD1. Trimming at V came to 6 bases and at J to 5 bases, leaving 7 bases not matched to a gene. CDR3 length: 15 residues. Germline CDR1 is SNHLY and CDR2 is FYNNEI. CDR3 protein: CASRAWDRDTGELFF. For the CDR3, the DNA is TGTGCCAGCAGGGCCTGGGACAGGGATACCGGGGAGCTGTTTTTT.

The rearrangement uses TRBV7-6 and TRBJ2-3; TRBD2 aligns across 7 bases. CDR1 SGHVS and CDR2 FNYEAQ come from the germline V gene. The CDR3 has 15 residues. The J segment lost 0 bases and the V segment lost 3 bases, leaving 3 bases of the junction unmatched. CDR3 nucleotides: TGTGCCAGCAGCTTCCTGGGGGGGAGCACAGATACGCAGTATTTT. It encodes CASSFLGGSTDTQYF.

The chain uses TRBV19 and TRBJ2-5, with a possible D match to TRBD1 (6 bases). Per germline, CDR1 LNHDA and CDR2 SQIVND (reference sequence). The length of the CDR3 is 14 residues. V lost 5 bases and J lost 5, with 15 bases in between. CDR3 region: CASSDPGTQETQYF. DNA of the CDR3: TGTGCCAGTAGTGACCCAGGGACACAGGAGACCCAGTACTTC.

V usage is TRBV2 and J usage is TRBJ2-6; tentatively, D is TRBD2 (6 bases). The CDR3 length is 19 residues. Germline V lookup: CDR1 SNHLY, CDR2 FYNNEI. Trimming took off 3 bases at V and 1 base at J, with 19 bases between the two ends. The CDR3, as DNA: TGTGCCAGCAGTGAGGCTAGTGGGGGGAGCCGTTCTGGGGCCAACGTCCTGACTTTC. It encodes CASSEASGGSRSGANVLTF. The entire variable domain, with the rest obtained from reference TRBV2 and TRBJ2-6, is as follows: EPEVTQTPSHQVTQMGQEVILRCVPISNHLYFYWYRQILGQKVEFLVSFYNNEISEKSEIFDDQFSVERPDGSNFTLKIRSTKLEDSAMYFCASSEASGGSRSGANVLTFGAGSRLTVL.

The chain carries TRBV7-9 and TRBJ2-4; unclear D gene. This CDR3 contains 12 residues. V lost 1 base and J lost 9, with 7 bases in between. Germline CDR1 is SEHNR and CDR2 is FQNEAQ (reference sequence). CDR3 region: CASSLGKGIQYF. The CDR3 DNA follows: TGTGCCAGCAGCTTAGGGAAGGGCATTCAGTACTTC.

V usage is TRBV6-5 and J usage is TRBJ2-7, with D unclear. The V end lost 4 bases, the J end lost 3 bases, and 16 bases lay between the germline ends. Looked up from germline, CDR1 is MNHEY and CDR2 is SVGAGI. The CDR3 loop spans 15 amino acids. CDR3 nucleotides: TGTGCCAGCAGTTTACGTCCCAGTGTTTTCTACGAGCAGTACTTC. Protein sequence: CASSLRPSVFYEQYF.

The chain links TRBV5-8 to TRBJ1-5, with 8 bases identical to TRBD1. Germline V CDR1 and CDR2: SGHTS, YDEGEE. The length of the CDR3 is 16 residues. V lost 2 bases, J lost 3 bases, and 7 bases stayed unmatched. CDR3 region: CASSLGQGFTNQPQHF. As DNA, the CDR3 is TGTGCCAGCAGCTTAGGACAGGGCTTTACCAATCAGCCCCAGCATTTT. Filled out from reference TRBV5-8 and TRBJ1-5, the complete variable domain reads EAGVTQSPTHLIKTRGQQATLRCSPISGHTSVYWYQQALGLGLQFLLWYDEGEERNRGNFPPRFSGRQFPNYSSELNVNALELEDSALYLCASSLGQGFTNQPQHFGDGTRLSIL.

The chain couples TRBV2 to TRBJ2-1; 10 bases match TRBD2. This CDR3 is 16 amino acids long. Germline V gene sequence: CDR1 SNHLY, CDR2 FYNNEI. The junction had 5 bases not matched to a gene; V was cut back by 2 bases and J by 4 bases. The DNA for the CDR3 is TGTGCCAGCAGTGAAACGACTAGCGGGCTATACAATGAGCAGTTCTTC. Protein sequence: CASSETTSGLYNEQFF.

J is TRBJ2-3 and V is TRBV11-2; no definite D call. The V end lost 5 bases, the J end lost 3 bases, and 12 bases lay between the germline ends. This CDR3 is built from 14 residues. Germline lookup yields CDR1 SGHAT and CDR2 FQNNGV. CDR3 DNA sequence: TGTGCCAGCAGCCTAGGACGGACGACAGATACGCAGTATTTT. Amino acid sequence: CASSLGRTTDTQYF.

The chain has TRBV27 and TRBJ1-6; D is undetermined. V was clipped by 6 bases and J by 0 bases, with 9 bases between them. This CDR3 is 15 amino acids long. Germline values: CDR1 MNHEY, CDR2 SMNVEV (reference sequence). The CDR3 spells CASREQSSYNSPLHF. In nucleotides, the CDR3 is TGTGCCAGCAGGGAACAGAGCTCCTATAATTCACCCCTCCACTTT.

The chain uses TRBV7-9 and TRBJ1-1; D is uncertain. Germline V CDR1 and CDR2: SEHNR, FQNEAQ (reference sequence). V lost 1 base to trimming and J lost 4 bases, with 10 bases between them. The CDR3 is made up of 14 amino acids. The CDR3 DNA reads TGTGCCAGCAGCTTAGAAGGGCAGATCACTGAAGCTTTCTTT. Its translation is CASSLEGQITEAFF.

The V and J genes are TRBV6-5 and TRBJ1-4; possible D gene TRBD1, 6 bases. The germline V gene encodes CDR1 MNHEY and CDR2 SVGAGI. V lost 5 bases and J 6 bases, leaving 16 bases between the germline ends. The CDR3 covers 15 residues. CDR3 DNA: TGTGCCAGCAGTACTTATGGGGGGCAGGATGAAAAACTGTTTTTT. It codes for CASSTYGGQDEKLFF.

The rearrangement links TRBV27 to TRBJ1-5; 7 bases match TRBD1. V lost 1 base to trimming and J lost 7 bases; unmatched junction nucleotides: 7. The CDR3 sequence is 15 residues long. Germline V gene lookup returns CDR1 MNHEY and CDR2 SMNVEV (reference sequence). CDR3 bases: TGTGCCAGCAGTTTATTAGGGCAGGGGGGCCAGCCCCAGCATTTT. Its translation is CASSLLGQGGQPQHF.

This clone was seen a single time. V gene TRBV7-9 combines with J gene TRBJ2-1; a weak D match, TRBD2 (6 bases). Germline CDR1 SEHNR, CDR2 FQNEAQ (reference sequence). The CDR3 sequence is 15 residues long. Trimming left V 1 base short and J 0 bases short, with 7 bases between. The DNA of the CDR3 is TGTGCCAGCAGCTTAGTTAGCGGCTCCTACAATGAGCAGTTCTTC. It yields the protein CASSLVSGSYNEQFF.

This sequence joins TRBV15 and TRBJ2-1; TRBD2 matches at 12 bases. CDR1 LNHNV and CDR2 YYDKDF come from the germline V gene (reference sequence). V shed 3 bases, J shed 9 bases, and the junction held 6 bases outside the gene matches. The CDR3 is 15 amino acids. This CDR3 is CATSRPSGGASEQFF. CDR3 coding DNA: TGTGCCACCAGCAGGCCTAGCGGGGGGGCCAGTGAGCAGTTCTTC.

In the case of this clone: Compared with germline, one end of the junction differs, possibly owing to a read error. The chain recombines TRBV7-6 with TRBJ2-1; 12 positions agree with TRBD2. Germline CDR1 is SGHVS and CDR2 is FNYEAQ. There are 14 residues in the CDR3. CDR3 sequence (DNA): TGTGCCAGCAGCCTAGCGGGGGGGCTCAATGAGCAGTTCTTC. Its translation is CASSLAGGLNEQFF.

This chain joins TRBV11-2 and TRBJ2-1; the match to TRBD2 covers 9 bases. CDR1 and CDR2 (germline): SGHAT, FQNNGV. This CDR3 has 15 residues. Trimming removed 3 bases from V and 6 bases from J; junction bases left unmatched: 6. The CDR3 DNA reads TGTGCCAGCAGCTTTAGCGGGGGCAACTTCAATGAGCAGTTCTTC. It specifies CASSFSGGNFNEQFF. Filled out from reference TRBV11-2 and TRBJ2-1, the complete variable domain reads EAGVAQSPRYKIIEKRQSVAFWCNPISGHATLYWYQQILGQGPKLLIQFQNNGVVDDSQLPKDRFSAERLKGVDSTLKIQPAKLEDSAVYLCASSFSGGNFNEQFFGPGTRLTVL.

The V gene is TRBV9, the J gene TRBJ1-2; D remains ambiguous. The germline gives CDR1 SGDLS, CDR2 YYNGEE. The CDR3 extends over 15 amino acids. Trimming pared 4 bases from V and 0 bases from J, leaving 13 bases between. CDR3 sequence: CASSPSPSANYGYTF. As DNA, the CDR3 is TGTGCCAGCAGCCCCTCTCCGTCTGCTAACTATGGCTACACCTTC.